The 4 T cell receptor beta chains given below trace back to one sample, sequenced in a study of CD4 T cells in lung cancer (dated by TCRdb to about 2019). The protocol used for the library was the immunoSEQ multiplex PCR assay. The clones in this table, taken by TCRdb from immuneACCESS, are in-frame only. Not every clone is retained; where verified, under half of the shortfall comes from an unresolved V gene, and the cause of the rest is unknown. Counted in this sample were about 480 clones; roughly 90% of them appeared once. The leading ten clones occupy about nine tenths of the sample. PBMCs were stimulated for over 10 days with mutant 27-mer peptides together with IL21, IL7, IL15 and IL2, and were then restimulated with autologous B cells pulsed with peptide. Live IFNgamma-secreting T cells were sorted by cytokine capture on a FACS Aria2 after restimulation with peptide-pulsed B cells. Sorted cells were expanded for about 14 to 23 days at limiting dilution, with 3 or 10 cells per well, using irradiated allogeneic PBMCs, phytohemagglutinin and IL2.

These receptors are not linked to any known antigen. The sample was a CD4+ T cell line or clone grown in culture. The receptors shown here come from a woman aged 55-70 years with non-small cell lung cancer. Some clones in this sample may be carry-over from other donors' samples.

This clone is a singleton in its sample. The gene calls are TRBV7-9 and TRBJ1-2; 8 bases map to TRBD1. This CDR3 is 15 amino acids long. CDR1 and CDR2 from the germline V gene are SEHNR and FQNEAQ (reference sequence). V dropped 4 bases and J dropped 3; count of bases not matched to a gene: 7. The CDR3 sequence: CASSSGQGGYYGYTF. CDR3 coding DNA: TGTGCCAGCAGCTCCGGACAGGGAGGGTACTATGGCTACACCTTC.

V is TRBV27 and J is TRBJ1-1; D unresolved. Trimming pared 4 bases from V and 1 base from J, leaving 16 bases between. CDR3 length: 16 residues. The germline CDR1 and CDR2 sequences are MNHEY and SMNVEV (reference sequence). The CDR3 spells CASSSTAPPGNTEAFF. CDR3 coding DNA: TGTGCCAGCAGTTCCACGGCCCCTCCGGGGAACACTGAAGCTTTCTTT.

The gene calls are TRBV7-3 and TRBJ2-7; 9 positions match TRBD2. The germline CDR1 and CDR2 sequences are SGHTA and FQGTGA. The length of the CDR3 is 15 residues. Trimming at V came to 8 bases and at J to 1 base, leaving 9 bases not matched to a gene. For the CDR3, the DNA is TGTGCCAGCTCTTATAGCGGGGGACCTTCCTACGAGCAGTACTTC. The encoded protein is CASSYSGGPSYEQYF.

V is TRBV29-1 and J is TRBJ1-1, with D unclear. This CDR3 spans 13 amino acids. Germline V gives CDR1 SQVTM, CDR2 ANQGSEA. Trimming cost V 4 bases and J 1 base, with 10 bases left between them. The CDR3 bases are TGCAGCGTTGCCGGCCGGGCGAACACTGAAGCTTTCTTT. This sequence encodes CSVAGRANTEAFF.